This T cell receptor (beta chain) originates from a study of blood T cells in healthy people across ages. With V trimmed by 3 bases and J by 2 bases, 5 bases remained unmatched. The CDR3 has 16 amino acids. In germline, CDR1 is DFQATT, CDR2 SNEGSKA (reference sequence). Next came a second PCR, run for about 6 to 12 cycles, which used a sample-barcoded 5' primer along with a J-beta primer mix. Each of the cDNA molecules was tagged by a template-switch adaptor with 12 random nucleotides. TCRdb processed the 5' RACE reads anew with MiXCR; each CDR3 protein has one entry. The data contain 650,000 to 900,000 distinct CDR3 sequences, approximately 67% of them singletons. This clonotype was seen a few times. No antigen is known for it. Study-wide results and limits: Aged donors had fewer naive CD4+ cells and lower diversity than long-lived donors. Any changes in expanded clonotypes were possibly confounded, as donor CMV status remained unknown.

This sequence originates from a man in his thirties or forties in good health. The rearrangement uses TRBV20-1 and TRBJ2-1; 12 positions agree with TRBD2. The sample comprised blood. The CDR3 spells CSARASGGEPYNEQFF. For the CDR3, the DNA is TGCAGTGCTAGGGCTAGCGGGGGGGAACCCTACAATGAGCAGTTCTTC.